The 31 T cell receptor beta chains presented below share a single source sample, sequenced in a study of T cell responses to AZD1222 COVID-19 vaccine (dated by TCRdb to about 2021). This specimen's time point label, interpreted: baseline before first vaccination. Library construction relied on the immunoSEQ multiplex PCR assay. TCRdb holds this immuneACCESS table with in-frame rearrangements only. Some clones are missing; in checked studies, unresolved V genes explain under half, and the rest has no known cause. The sample has just under 90,000 clones on record, approximately 91% of them singletons. Under 6.5% of the sample lies in the top ten. The starting material was peripheral blood, obtained on day 0 of AZD1222 vaccination. These receptors were obtained from an adult in good health.

The chain is built from TRBV11-3 and TRBJ2-1; TRBD2 might be the D (5 bases). The CDR3 runs 15 residues. Germline values: CDR1 SGHNT, CDR2 YENEEA. V shed 1 base and J shed 6 bases, with 13 bases lying between them. CDR3 nucleotide sequence: TGTGCCAGCAGCTTAGGAGCGGCCTCGGTCAATGAGCAGTTCTTC. Protein: CASSLGAASVNEQFF.

This clone was recorded once. This chain links TRBV7-3 with TRBJ2-1; 7 bases line up with TRBD2. CDR1 SGHTA and CDR2 FQGTGA come from the germline V gene. This CDR3 comprises 15 residues. V dropped 0 bases and J dropped 6; count of bases not matched to a gene: 5. The CDR3 loop reads CASSLTGRASNEQFF. CDR3 sequence (DNA): TGTGCCAGCAGCTTAACAGGGAGGGCCTCCAATGAGCAGTTCTTC. The variable domain in full, completed from reference TRBV7-3 and TRBJ2-1, reads GAGVSQTPSNKVTEKGKYVELRCDPISGHTALYWYRQSLGQGPEFLIYFQGTGAADDSGLPNDRFFAVRPEGSVSTLKIQRTERGDSAVYLCASSLTGRASNEQFFGPGTRLTVL.

This rearrangement joins TRBV7-8 to TRBJ2-1; no firm D call. V lost 4 bases to trimming and J lost 2 bases, with 9 bases between them. This CDR3 is built from 14 residues. In germline, CDR1 is SGHVS, CDR2 FQNEAQ. CDR3: CASSSNMPYNEQFF. The CDR3 coding sequence is TGTGCCAGCAGCTCGAACATGCCCTACAATGAGCAGTTCTTC. Looking up the rest from reference TRBV7-8 and TRBJ2-1 gives the full variable domain: GAGVSQSPRYKVAKRGQDVALRCDPISGHVSLFWYQQALGQGPEFLTYFQNEAQLDKSGLPSDRFFAERPEGSVSTLKIQRTQQEDSAVYLCASSSNMPYNEQFFGPGTRLTVL.

The chain has TRBV30 and TRBJ1-6; D might be TRBD1 (5 bases). The germline V and J ends were trimmed by 1 base and 0 bases, with 10 bases remaining between them. Germline loops: CDR1 GTSNPN, CDR2 SVGIG (reference sequence). The CDR3 loop spans 16 amino acids. CDR3 nucleotide sequence: TGTGCCTGGAGTGGACAGATAAGCTCCTATAATTCACCCCTCCACTTT. Translated: CAWSGQISSYNSPLHF.

This clone was detected a few times. The chain is built from TRBV7-9 and TRBJ2-3, with a tentative D call TRBD2 (5 bases). The length of the CDR3 is 17 residues. The germline V gene has CDR1 SEHNR and CDR2 FQNEAQ (reference sequence). The germline V and J ends were trimmed by 2 bases and 0 bases, with 15 bases remaining between them. The CDR3 sequence: CASSLSQLGISTDTQYF. CDR3 nucleotide sequence: TGTGCCAGCAGCTTAAGCCAACTAGGGATTAGCACAGATACGCAGTATTTT.

J is TRBJ2-5 and V is TRBV5-1; 7 bases agree with TRBD1. Germline V gene lookup returns CDR1 SGHRS and CDR2 YFSETQ. There are 14 residues in the CDR3. The ends lost 4 bases at V and 1 base at J; junction bases unmatched: 4. In DNA form, the CDR3 reads TGCGCCAGCAGCCAGGGGGACAGCCAAGAGACCCAGTACTTC. It specifies CASSQGDSQETQYF.

The V and J genes are TRBV5-1 and TRBJ1-1, with 10 nucleotides matching TRBD1. V shed 4 bases, J shed 1 base, and the junction held 7 bases outside the gene matches. The CDR3 loop spans 16 amino acids. CDR1 is SGHRS, CDR2 YFSETQ, per germline. CDR3 amino acids: CASSPRGTGANTEAFF. CDR3 DNA sequence: TGCGCCAGCAGCCCTCGAGGGACAGGGGCGAACACTGAAGCTTTCTTT.

The chain has TRBV10-1 and TRBJ2-3, with unresolved D. CDR3 length equals 15 residues. V lost 0 bases and J 3 bases, leaving 10 bases between the germline ends. Germline values: CDR1 WNHNN, CDR2 SYGVQD (reference sequence). Here the CDR3 reads CASSESVKGTDTQYF. CDR3 in DNA: TGCGCCAGCAGTGAGTCGGTAAAAGGGACAGATACGCAGTATTTT.

The rearrangement joins TRBV5-6 to TRBJ1-5; 11 bases are a match to TRBD1. This CDR3 contains 17 residues. The junction had 6 bases not matched to a gene; V was cut back by 4 bases and J by 0 bases. Germline V gene lookup returns CDR1 SGHDT and CDR2 YYEEEE. The CDR3 sequence: CASSAQGTGGSNQPQHF. CDR3 in DNA: TGTGCCAGCAGCGCGCAAGGGACAGGGGGTAGCAATCAGCCCCAGCATTTT.

The J gene is TRBJ2-7, the V gene TRBV19; D unclear. The CDR3 is made up of 13 amino acids. Deletions cut 4 bases from V and 3 bases from J, with 10 bases between. Germline values: CDR1 LNHDA, CDR2 SQIVND (reference sequence). In DNA, the CDR3 is TGTGCCAGTAGTAAGATCTTACACTACGAGCAGTACTTC. It specifies CASSKILHYEQYF.

The chain links TRBV7-8 to TRBJ2-2, with 9 bases that match TRBD2. Trimming cost V 5 bases and J 3 bases; bases outside gene matches: 7. Germline assignment: CDR1 SGHVS and CDR2 FQNEAQ. CDR3 size: 16 residues. The CDR3 reads CASSRGTSYYTGELFF. As DNA, the CDR3 is TGTGCCAGCAGCCGAGGGACTAGCTACTACACCGGGGAGCTGTTTTTT. The variable domain in full, with the rest retrieved from reference TRBV7-8 and TRBJ2-2, is GAGVSQSPRYKVAKRGQDVALRCDPISGHVSLFWYQQALGQGPEFLTYFQNEAQLDKSGLPSDRFFAERPEGSVSTLKIQRTQQEDSAVYLCASSRGTSYYTGELFFGEGSRLTVL.

The chain is built from TRBV14 and TRBJ2-7; TRBD1 or TRBD2 may be the D gene (6 bases each). Trimming removed 6 bases from V and 3 bases from J, with 18 bases in between. CDR1 is SGHDN and CDR2 is FVKESK in the germline V gene. The CDR3 spans 15 residues. In DNA, the CDR3 is TGTGCCAGCAGGATCGGCGGGACACCGCACTACGAGCAGTACTTC. Protein product: CASRIGGTPHYEQYF. The whole variable domain, filled in from reference TRBV14 and TRBJ2-7, reads EAGVTQFPSHSVIEKGQTVTLRCDPISGHDNLYWYRRVMGKEIKFLLHFVKESKQDESGMPNNRFLAERTGGTYSTLKVQPAELEDSGVYFCASRIGGTPHYEQYFGPGTRLTVT.

This rearrangement joins TRBV24-1 to TRBJ2-3; no clear D. Trimming took off 0 bases at V and 10 bases at J, with 7 bases between the two ends. The V gene's germline CDR1 is KGHDR and CDR2 SFDVKD. The CDR3 runs 12 residues. The CDR3 DNA is TGTGCCACCAGTGATTTGAGTCTCTCGCAGTATTTT. Translation gives CATSDLSLSQYF.

The chain uses TRBV10-3 and TRBJ1-1; a possible D gene is TRBD1 (6 bases). CDR3 length: 14 amino acids. Germline CDR1 is ENHRY and CDR2 is SYGVKD. V was shortened by 5 bases and J by 6 bases, with 16 bases between the two germline ends. The CDR3 coding sequence is TGTGCCATCAGTCCCGGGACACGACTCTCTGAAGCTTTCTTT. Amino acid sequence: CAISPGTRLSEAFF.

V is TRBV27 and J is TRBJ2-6; 10 bases line up with TRBD1. The V gene's germline CDR1 is MNHEY and CDR2 SMNVEV (reference sequence). The CDR3 consists of 17 residues. V shed 6 bases and J 2 bases; nucleotides not matched to a gene: 7. The DNA for the CDR3 is TGTGCCAGCAGAAAGGGACAGGGGTTGGCTGGGGCCAACGTCCTGACTTTC. Its protein product is CASRKGQGLAGANVLTF.

The chain recombines TRBV15 with TRBJ1-1; tentatively, D is TRBD1 (5 bases). Looked up from germline, CDR1 is LNHNV and CDR2 is YYDKDF (reference sequence). This CDR3 has 15 residues. Trimming pared 3 bases from V and 4 bases from J, leaving 15 bases between. CDR3 in amino acids: CATSRGGSLGTEAFF. In nucleotides, the CDR3 is TGTGCCACCAGCAGGGGGGGGTCTCTGGGCACTGAAGCTTTCTTT.

The chain uses TRBV28 and TRBJ1-2, with TRBD1 as a possible D gene (6 bases). Germline V CDR1 and CDR2: MDHEN, SYDVKM. V dropped 2 bases and J dropped 8 bases, with 21 bases sitting between them. The CDR3 length is 16 residues. The CDR3 nucleotides are TGTGCCAGCAGTTTAGGGTTCGGAAGGGGGAGTAGGGGCTACACCTTC. Translated, it gives CASSLGFGRGSRGYTF.

The V gene is TRBV7-2, the J gene TRBJ2-2; perhaps TRBD1 as D (6 bases). Germline V gene data show CDR1 as SGHTA and CDR2 as FQGNSA. V gave up 5 bases and J gave up 1 base, with 8 bases separating them. The CDR3 length is 14 residues. The CDR3 coding sequence is TGTGCCAGCAGCATACAGGGGAACACCGGGGAGCTGTTTTTT. Its translation: CASSIQGNTGELFF.

The chain joins TRBV5-6 to TRBJ2-7, with 8 bases aligning to TRBD2. This CDR3 has 15 residues. The V gene end was trimmed by 4 bases and the J gene end by 1 base; junction bases not matched to a gene: 7. Germline CDR1 and CDR2: SGHDT and YYEEEE. The CDR3 DNA reads TGTGCCAGCAGCCGCCGGGGGGGTATATCCTACGAGCAGTACTTC. Residues: CASSRRGGISYEQYF.

This chain joins TRBV13 and TRBJ2-7; 7 nucleotides line up with TRBD1. Trimming at V came to 4 bases and at J to 5 bases, leaving 8 bases not matched to a gene. Germline V gene sequence: CDR1 PRHDT, CDR2 FYEKMQ (reference sequence). This CDR3 has 14 residues. CDR3 amino acids: CASSSQDRPHEQYF. Here the CDR3 DNA reads TGTGCCAGCAGCTCACAGGACAGGCCCCACGAGCAGTACTTC.

The genes are TRBV5-8 and TRBJ1-3, with D possibly matching TRBD1 (5 bases). V was shortened by 1 base and J by 0 bases, with 8 bases between the two germline ends. This CDR3 is built from 15 residues. CDR1 and CDR2 from the germline V gene are SGHTS and YDEGEE. The CDR3 reads CASSLWQGSGNTIYF. In DNA form, the CDR3 reads TGTGCCAGCAGCTTGTGGCAGGGCTCTGGAAACACCATATATTTT.

The V gene is TRBV6-1, the J gene TRBJ1-5; D call uncertain. Germline V gives CDR1 MNHNS, CDR2 SASEGT. Trimming took 2 bases from V and 5 from J, leaving 7 bases between them. This CDR3 has 13 residues. Written as DNA, the CDR3 is TGTGCCAGCAGTGAACGTGGGTATCAGCCCCAGCATTTT. It translates to CASSERGYQPQHF.

This clone showed up just once. The gene calls are TRBV6-6 and TRBJ2-5; 9 bases match TRBD1. This CDR3 is 13 amino acids long. The V gene end was trimmed by 9 bases and the J gene end by 4 bases; junction bases not matched to a gene: 6. Germline V gene lookup returns CDR1 MNHNY and CDR2 SVGAGI (reference sequence). The CDR3 DNA follows: TGTGCCAGTTTAACAGGGGGCGGAGAGACCCAGTACTTC. This encodes CASLTGGGETQYF.

This clone was recorded once. The chain recombines TRBV10-3 with TRBJ2-1, with 8 bases identical to TRBD2. Germline trimming cut 4 bases from V and 2 bases from J; bases unmatched to any gene: 4. The CDR3 is 15 amino acids. The germline CDR1 and CDR2 sequences are ENHRY and SYGVKD. CDR3 residues: CAISVGREAYNEQFF. For the CDR3, the DNA is TGTGCCATCAGTGTAGGGCGGGAGGCCTACAATGAGCAGTTCTTC.

Only one count was recorded for this clone. The chain employs TRBV25-1 and TRBJ1-4; D possibly corresponds to TRBD1 (5 bases). CDR1 and CDR2 from the germline V gene are MGHDK and SYGVNS. CDR3 length equals 13 residues. Deletions cut 5 bases from V and 5 bases from J, with 9 bases between. The CDR3 here is CASSPGRNEKLFF. CDR3 nucleotide sequence: TGTGCCAGCAGTCCGGGACGGAATGAAAAACTGTTTTTT.

This chain uses TRBV28 with TRBJ1-5, with TRBD1 identical over 9 bases. The CDR3 covers 14 residues. Unmatched junction bases numbered 2, after V lost 6 bases and J lost 2 bases. CDR1 is MDHEN and CDR2 is SYDVKM in the germline V gene. CDR3 loop: CASRDRGGNQPQHF. DNA of the CDR3: TGTGCCAGCAGAGACAGGGGGGGCAATCAGCCCCAGCATTTT.

V and J are TRBV5-4 and TRBJ2-7; D call uncertain. V shed 0 bases and J shed 0 bases, with 10 bases lying between them. There are 15 residues in the CDR3. Looked up from germline, CDR1 is SGHNT and CDR2 is YYREEE (reference sequence). CDR3 bases: TGTGCCAGCAGCTTGGCCGGCCAAAGCTCCTACGAGCAGTACTTC. Its protein is CASSLAGQSSYEQYF.

This chain links TRBV6-5 with TRBJ1-3; TRBD1 aligns across 10 bases. Germline V CDR1 and CDR2: MNHEY, SVGAGI. This CDR3 contains 15 residues. Losses at the gene ends were 6 bases for V and 2 bases for J; bases not matched to a gene: 4. CDR3 sequence: CASRVGTGAGNTIYF. The CDR3 DNA reads as TGTGCCAGCAGGGTAGGGACAGGGGCTGGAAACACCATATATTTT.

The V call is TRBV28, the J call TRBJ1-4; TRBD1 aligns across 7 bases. Germline V gene sequence: CDR1 MDHEN, CDR2 SYDVKM. J lost 8 bases, V lost 6 bases, and 9 bases had no gene match. The CDR3 contains 14 residues. The CDR3, as DNA: TGTGCCAGCAGCCAGGGGGGATCTGACGAAAAACTGTTTTTT. Translation: CASSQGGSDEKLFF.

The chain is built from TRBV11-1 and TRBJ1-1; 9 positions agree with TRBD1. V trimming: 3 bases; J trimming: 6 bases; junction bases outside the gene matches: 11. CDR1 and CDR2 from the germline V gene are SGHAT and FQDESV (reference sequence). The CDR3 runs 16 residues. CDR3 in amino acids: CASSFPLWTGVAEAFF. The CDR3 DNA reads TGTGCCAGCAGCTTTCCCTTATGGACAGGGGTGGCTGAAGCTTTCTTT.

This chain links TRBV6-6 with TRBJ1-6; 7 nucleotides agree with TRBD1. J lost 4 bases, V lost 0 bases, and 3 bases had no gene match. From germline, CDR1 is MNHNY and CDR2 SVGAGI (reference sequence). The CDR3 consists of 16 residues. CDR3 residues: CASSYSQGNYNSPLHF. The CDR3 coding sequence is TGTGCCAGCAGTTACTCACAGGGGAATTATAATTCACCCCTCCACTTT.